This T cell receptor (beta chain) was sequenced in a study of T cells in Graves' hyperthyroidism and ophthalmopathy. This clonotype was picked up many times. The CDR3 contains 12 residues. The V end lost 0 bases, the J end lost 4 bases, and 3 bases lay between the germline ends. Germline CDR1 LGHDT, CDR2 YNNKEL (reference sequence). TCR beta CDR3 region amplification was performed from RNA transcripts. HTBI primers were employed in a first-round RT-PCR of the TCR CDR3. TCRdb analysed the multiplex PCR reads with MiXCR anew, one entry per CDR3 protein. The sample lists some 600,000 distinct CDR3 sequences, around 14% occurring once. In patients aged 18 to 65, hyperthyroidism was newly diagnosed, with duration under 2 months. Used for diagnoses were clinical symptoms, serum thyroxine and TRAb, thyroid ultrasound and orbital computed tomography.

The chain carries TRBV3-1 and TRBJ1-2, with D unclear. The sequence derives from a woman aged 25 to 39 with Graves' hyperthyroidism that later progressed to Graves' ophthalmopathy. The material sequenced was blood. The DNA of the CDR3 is TGTGCCAGCAGCCAAGAAGTCTATGGCTACACCTTC. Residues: CASSQEVYGYTF.